The rows below give T cell receptor beta chains drawn from one sample of a study of T cell changes during pregnancy in multiple sclerosis. The protocol was immunoSEQ multiplex PCR, while the TCRdb copy is restricted to in-frame clones and leaves out a portion. The sample lists approximately 30,000 clones; 91% were seen once. The sequenced sample was CD8+ T cells from peripheral blood mononuclear cells, obtained in the second trimester of pregnancy. The receptor set was obtained from a female donor in good health, enrolled as a control in a pregnancy study. CDR3s include the opening cysteine and the closing phenylalanine or tryptophan. A D gene is named only where the DNA matches it firmly. Clone size is not always given. Where it is, it says once, few, many or a class for expanded clones.

TRBV6-5	.	TRBJ1-2	TRBD1	CASSYSTGADYGYTF	TGTGCCAGCAGTTACTCGACAGGGGCTGACTATGGCTACACCTTC
TRBV27	.	TRBJ2-7	TRBD1	CAIATGGQYEQYF	TGTGCCATCGCAACAGGGGGCCAATACGAGCAGTACTTC
TRBV7-9	.	TRBJ2-7	.	CASSSTYEQYF	TGTGCCAGCAGCTCCACCTACGAGCAGTACTTC
TRBV5-6	once	TRBJ1-2	TRBD1	CASSLGPSGTGDGYTF	TGTGCCAGCAGCTTGGGCCCCTCCGGGACAGGGGATGGCTACACCTTC
TRBV7-3	.	TRBJ2-3	.	CASSFRGFTDTQYF	TGTGCCAGCAGCTTTAGGGGATTCACAGATACGCAGTATTTT
TRBV9	large	TRBJ2-1	TRBD2	CASSGIGGNNNEQFF	TGTGCCAGCAGCGGGATCGGGGGGAACAACAATGAGCAGTTCTTC
TRBV6-1	.	TRBJ2-1	.	CASFPPLRRGDEQFF	TGTGCCAGCTTCCCCCCGTTGCGTCGGGGAGATGAGCAGTTCTTC
TRBV6-4	.	TRBJ2-2	TRBD1	CASSETGGDTGELFF	TGTGCCAGCAGTGAGACAGGGGGCGACACCGGGGAGCTGTTTTTT
TRBV27	.	TRBJ2-1	.	CASWDGGEQFF	TGTGCCAGCTGGGACGGGGGTGAGCAGTTCTTC
TRBV7-2	once	TRBJ2-2	TRBD2	CASSLAASGGAGTGELFF	TGTGCCAGCAGCTTAGCGGCTAGCGGGGGGGCTGGCACCGGGGAGCTGTTTTTT
TRBV7-8	once	TRBJ2-7	.	CASIEGLAAITYEQYF	TGTGCCAGCATCGAGGGCTTGGCAGCGATAACCTACGAGCAGTACTTC
TRBV7-2	few	TRBJ1-1	.	CASSLGGGTEAFF	TGTGCCAGCAGCTTAGGGGGAGGCACTGAAGCTTTCTTT
TRBV4-2	.	TRBJ2-5	TRBD2	CASSQDEGGNFQETQYF	TGTGCCAGCAGCCAAGATGAGGGAGGGAACTTCCAAGAGACCCAGTACTTC
TRBV5-1	.	TRBJ2-2	.	CANKGRGIDTGELFF	TGCGCCAACAAGGGGAGGGGGATAGACACCGGGGAGCTGTTTTTT
TRBV7-7	.	TRBJ2-2	TRBD2	CASSLGLAGNTGELFF	TGTGCTAGCAGCTTAGGTCTAGCGGGGAACACCGGGGAGCTGTTTTTT
TRBV7-2	.	TRBJ2-3	TRBD2	CASSLLASGGTDTQYF	TGTGCCAGCAGCTTATTGGCTAGCGGGGGGACAGATACGCAGTATTTT
TRBV7-8	once	TRBJ2-3	TRBD1	CASSLEGGPTDTQYF	TGTGCCAGCAGCTTAGAAGGGGGCCCTACAGATACGCAGTATTTT
TRBV5-6	.	TRBJ1-2	.	CASSLSLTEPYGYTF	TGTGCCAGCAGCTTGTCTCTCACAGAACCCTATGGCTACACCTTC
TRBV11-1	.	TRBJ2-1	TRBD1	CASSQTTGGSYNEQFF	TGTGCCAGCAGCCAAACAACAGGGGGCTCCTACAATGAGCAGTTCTTC
TRBV27	.	TRBJ2-2	.	CASSFDGHRASNTGELFF	TGTGCCAGCAGTTTCGACGGACACAGGGCATCGAACACCGGGGAGCTGTTTTTT
TRBV7-2	few	TRBJ1-4	TRBD1	CASSQMTGGGYEKLFF	TGTGCCAGCAGCCAGATGACAGGGGGCGGGTACGAAAAACTGTTTTTT
TRBV29-1	.	TRBJ2-2	.	CSVDVDSGELFF	TGCAGCGTTGATGTTGACAGCGGGGAGCTGTTTTTT
TRBV6-6	.	TRBJ1-2	TRBD1	CASTGQEYGYTF	TGTGCCAGCACCGGACAGGAATATGGCTACACCTTC
TRBV6-6	.	TRBJ1-6	.	CASSYSTAVGNSPLHF	TGTGCCAGCAGTTACTCGACGGCGGTGGGTAATTCACCCCTCCACTTT
TRBV4-1	.	TRBJ2-1	TRBD2	CASSQDLRGANEQFF	TGCGCCAGCAGCCAAGATCTGCGGGGGGCGAATGAGCAGTTCTTC
TRBV2	.	TRBJ2-3	.	CASSAGSGTDTQYF	TGTGCCAGCAGTGCCGGGAGCGGCACAGATACGCAGTATTTT
TRBV5-8	.	TRBJ2-1	.	CASSLAVGSAHEQFF	TGTGCCAGCAGCTTGGCCGTCGGGTCAGCCCATGAGCAGTTCTTC
TRBV6-1	.	TRBJ1-1	.	CASSDQAQWDTEAFF	TGTGCCAGCAGTGATCAGGCCCAATGGGACACTGAAGCTTTCTTT
TRBV7-9	.	TRBJ1-1	TRBD1	CASSQSDRGLTEAFF	TGTGCCAGCAGCCAGAGCGACAGGGGGCTGACTGAAGCTTTCTTT
TRBV30	.	TRBJ1-1	TRBD1	CAWSMTGQGIAEAFF	TGTGCCTGGAGTATGACGGGACAGGGGATCGCTGAAGCTTTCTTT
TRBV9	.	TRBJ2-1	.	CASSSRTASNEQFF	TGTGCCAGCAGTTCAAGGACAGCTTCAAATGAGCAGTTCTTC
TRBV7-9	few	TRBJ1-3	TRBD1	CASSLRQGSGNTIYF	TGTGCCAGCAGCTTACGACAGGGCTCTGGAAACACCATATATTTT
TRBV11-3	.	TRBJ2-1	.	CASSRRGSLKPYNEQFF	TGTGCCAGCAGCCGTCGCGGTAGTTTAAAGCCTTACAATGAGCAGTTCTTC
TRBV6-5	.	TRBJ2-7	.	CASSYPLGEQYF	TGTGCCAGCAGTTACCCACTAGGGGAGCAGTACTTC
TRBV19	.	TRBJ1-1	.	CASKNPRGTNTEAFF	TGTGCCAGTAAGAACCCCAGGGGAACGAACACTGAAGCTTTCTTT
TRBV15	.	TRBJ2-6	.	CATSSTGLGGSGANVLTF	TGTGCCACCAGCAGCACTGGCCTGGGGGGCTCTGGGGCCAACGTCCTGACTTTC